The sample holds many counts of the clone carrying this TCR beta chain. The antigen remains unidentified. The TCR library was built from RNA with a 3' RACE protocol and unique molecular identifiers. From the 3' RACE reads, TCRdb called clonotypes with MiXCR, one entry per CDR3 protein. The sample holds over 35,000 distinct CDR3 sequences, 6.5% seen once. The treatment denotes: PENTA 11 planned treatment interruption arm or continuous ART arm. At least 5 million viable PBMCs were required per cryopreserved sample. The data were taken from a study of HIV-infected children after antiretroviral therapy interruption. The wider study: Interruption-arm samples span weeks 0, 12, interruption end (24 or 48), and about 3 years post-study. In continuous treatment, analyzed samples were from weeks 0, 48 and 150. Whole-study findings and limits: Some non-naive CD45RA+ T cells might be present among sorted naive cells.

After removal of 5 bases from V and 1 base from J, the junction contained 7 bases not matched to a gene. There are 17 residues in the CDR3. The material was CD45RA+ CD4+ T cells from PBMCs, pooled from several time points, obtained from a donor given antiretroviral therapy, either interrupted or continuous. Subset specified: naive CD4+ CD45RA+ CD45RO- T cells. This clonotype originated in a pool of human donors with HIV. This chain joins TRBV23-1 and TRBJ2-1, with TRBD2 matching 11 bases. TRBV23-1 is annotated as an ORF whose role is uncertain. CDR3: CASSALAGGSSYNEQFF. The CDR3 DNA sequence: TGCGCCAGCAGTGCGCTAGCGGGAGGTTCATCCTACAATGAGCAGTTCTTC.